This passage covers 14 T cell receptor beta chains from one sample sequenced in a study of STAT5B mutations in CD4+ large granular lymphocyte leukemia. The method was immunoSEQ multiplex PCR; TCRdb's version includes in-frame clones alone and lacks a portion of them. Among tens of thousands of clones listed, 70% to 80% were seen once. Sample: CD4+ T cells from blood buffy coats. The receptors stem from a human donor in good health.

This clone was detected once. V and J are TRBV27 and TRBJ1-1; D might be TRBD1 (6 bases). V was trimmed by 4 bases and J by 2 bases, leaving 20 bases between them. From germline, CDR1 is MNHEY and CDR2 SMNVEV (reference sequence). The CDR3 covers 17 residues. The CDR3 protein is CASSSLFLDRLNTEAFF. The DNA for the CDR3 is TGTGCCAGCAGTTCCTTATTTCTAGACAGGCTAAACACTGAAGCTTTCTTT.

This chain links TRBV10-3 with TRBJ2-2; 7 bases match TRBD1. Germline-derived CDR1 and CDR2 are ENHRY and SYGVKD. J was trimmed by 3 bases and V by 4 bases; bases with no gene match: 8. CDR3 size: 16 residues. The CDR3 bases are TGTGCCATCAGTGGTAGGACAGGCGTGGACACCGGGGAGCTGTTTTTT. Its translation: CAISGRTGVDTGELFF.

The gene calls are TRBV7-2 and TRBJ1-5; the D is unclear. The length of the CDR3 is 14 residues. Trimming took 2 bases from V and 5 from J, leaving 10 bases between them. The germline CDR1 and CDR2 sequences are SGHTA and FQGNSA. The chain's CDR3 is CASSLRSNDQPQHF. The CDR3 DNA reads TGTGCCAGCAGCTTAAGGAGTAACGATCAGCCCCAGCATTTT.

The chain carries TRBV5-1 and TRBJ2-6, with TRBD1 matching 8 bases. This CDR3 comprises 17 residues. Germline V gene lookup returns CDR1 SGHRS and CDR2 YFSETQ. The V segment lost 4 bases and the J segment 4 bases; nucleotides outside the gene matches: 10. CDR3: CASSPEGQAAGANVLTF. The DNA of the CDR3 is TGCGCCAGCAGCCCCGAGGGACAGGCAGCGGGGGCCAACGTCCTGACTTTC.

The chain employs TRBV5-1 and TRBJ2-1; no definite D call. CDR3 length equals 16 residues. Trimming stripped 4 bases from V and 5 bases from J, with 19 bases between. The germline gives CDR1 SGHRS, CDR2 YFSETQ. The CDR3 bases are TGCGCCAGCAGCACCCAAAGCCCCCGGGCGCACAATGAGCAGTTCTTC. Its translation: CASSTQSPRAHNEQFF.

This chain connects TRBV7-9 to TRBJ2-1, with 13 bases lining up with TRBD2. Germline V gene sequence: CDR1 SEHNR, CDR2 FQNEAQ (reference sequence). The CDR3 is made up of 15 amino acids. V gave up 5 bases and J gave up 10 bases; unmatched junction bases: 8. CDR3 DNA: TGTGCCAGCAGCCCCCGGACTAGCGGGAGCGGCGAGCAGTTCTTC. The encoded protein is CASSPRTSGSGEQFF.

The chain carries TRBV5-6 and TRBJ2-1; maybe TRBD2 (6 bases). Germline V gene lookup returns CDR1 SGHDT and CDR2 YYEEEE. The CDR3 totals 17 residues. Trimming stripped 0 bases from V and 6 bases from J, with 19 bases between. This CDR3 is CASSLVGGGLGTNEQFF. Here the CDR3 DNA reads TGTGCCAGCAGCTTGGTCGGTGGAGGGCTCGGGACCAATGAGCAGTTCTTC.

The rearrangement joins TRBV19 to TRBJ1-5, with 9 nucleotides matching TRBD1. V trimming: 5 bases; J trimming: 1 base; junction bases outside the gene matches: 15. The CDR3 runs to 19 residues. The germline V gene encodes CDR1 LNHDA and CDR2 SQIVND (reference sequence). CDR3 sequence: CASSASPGQGVGSNQPQHF. The CDR3 nucleotides read TGTGCCAGTAGTGCGAGCCCGGGACAGGGTGTCGGGAGCAATCAGCCCCAGCATTTT.

V and J are TRBV6-6 and TRBJ1-2; D gene ambiguous. Trimming left V 5 bases short and J 5 bases short, with 18 bases between. This CDR3 is 15 amino acids long. Germline V lookup: CDR1 MNHNY, CDR2 SVGAGI (reference sequence). CDR3 sequence: CASSRYSRGPYGYTF. The CDR3 DNA sequence: TGTGCCAGCAGTCGCTATTCGCGGGGTCCTTATGGCTACACCTTC.

CDR3 sequence reads: CASTYLGLAGDTGELFF. The CDR3 DNA sequence: TGTGCCAGCACCTACTTGGGACTAGCGGGAGACACCGGGGAGCTGTTTTTT. The rearrangement links TRBV13 to TRBJ2-2; 14 bases line up with TRBD2. Germline loops: CDR1 PRHDT, CDR2 FYEKMQ (reference sequence). V lost 7 bases and J lost 3; bases outside the gene matches: 7. The CDR3 has 17 residues.

The V and J genes are TRBV28 and TRBJ1-5, with a tentative D call TRBD1 (6 bases). Trimming took off 6 bases at V and 0 bases at J, with 6 bases between the two ends. This CDR3 comprises 13 residues. Germline CDR1 reads MDHEN; CDR2 reads SYDVKM. CDR3 sequence (DNA): TGTGCCAGCAGGGGGGCTAGCAATCAGCCCCAGCATTTT. This sequence encodes CASRGASNQPQHF.

The J gene is TRBJ2-3, the V gene TRBV10-1; 16 bases agree with TRBD2. The junction had 14 bases not matched to a gene; V was cut back by 8 bases and J by 6 bases. The CDR3 is made up of 18 amino acids. Germline loops: CDR1 WNHNN, CDR2 SYGVQD (reference sequence). The CDR3 loop is CASLPGLAGGLYRDTQYF. The CDR3 region has the DNA TGCGCCAGCCTCCCGGGACTAGCGGGAGGGTTATATAGGGATACGCAGTATTTT.

V gene TRBV9 combines with J gene TRBJ1-5, with D uncertain. The V and J ends lost 6 bases and 6 bases respectively, with 16 bases between them. CDR1 and CDR2 (germline): SGDLS, YYNGEE. The CDR3 runs 14 residues. The CDR3 loop reads CASTRPPPTQPQHF. The CDR3 DNA reads TGTGCCAGCACTCGACCTCCACCCACTCAGCCCCAGCATTTT.

The chain links TRBV6-5 to TRBJ2-3; TRBD2 aligns across 12 bases. V lost 6 bases and J lost 4; bases outside the gene matches: 5. Germline CDR1 MNHEY, CDR2 SVGAGI. This CDR3 has 15 residues. This chain's CDR3 is CASSLAGGPPDTQYF. CDR3 DNA sequence: TGTGCCAGCAGCCTAGCGGGAGGGCCACCAGATACGCAGTATTTT.